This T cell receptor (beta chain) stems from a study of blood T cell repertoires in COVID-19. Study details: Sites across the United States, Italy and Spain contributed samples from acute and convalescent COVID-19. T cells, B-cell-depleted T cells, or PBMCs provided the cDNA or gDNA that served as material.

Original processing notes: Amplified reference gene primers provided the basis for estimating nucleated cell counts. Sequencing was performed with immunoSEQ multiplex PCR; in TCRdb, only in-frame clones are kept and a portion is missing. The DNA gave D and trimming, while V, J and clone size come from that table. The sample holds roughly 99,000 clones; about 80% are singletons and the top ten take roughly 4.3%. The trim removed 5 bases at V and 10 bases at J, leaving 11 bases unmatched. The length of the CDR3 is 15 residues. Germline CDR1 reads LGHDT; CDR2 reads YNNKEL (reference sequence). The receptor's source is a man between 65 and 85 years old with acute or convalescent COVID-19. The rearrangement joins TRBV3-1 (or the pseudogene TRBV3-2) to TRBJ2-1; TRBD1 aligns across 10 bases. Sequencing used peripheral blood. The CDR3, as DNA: TGTGCCAGCAGCGGTCCGACAGGGGGCTCGAAGGAGCAGTTCTTC. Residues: CASSGPTGGSKEQFF.